What follows are 24 T cell receptor beta chains derived from one specimen sequenced in a study of CD8 T cells in ankylosing spondylitis. TCRdb fed the 5' RACE reads into MiXCR, producing one record per CDR3 protein. The table includes under 450,000 distinct CDR3 sequences, approximately 20% detected once. The sample was blood, either unsorted or a sorted T cell fraction (not recorded which). These receptors came from a male donor with ankylosing spondylitis or in good health (not recorded which).

The chain is built from TRBV29-1 and TRBJ2-5; TRBD2 aligns across 11 bases. Germline lookup yields CDR1 SQVTM and CDR2 ANQGSEA. The length of the CDR3 is 13 residues. Trimming at V came to 7 bases and at J to 7 bases, leaving 8 bases not matched to a gene. Here the CDR3 reads CSGRSGGGATQYF. CDR3 sequence (DNA): TGCAGCGGCCGTAGCGGGGGGGGTGCGACCCAGTACTTC.

This clonotype was counted a few times. The chain joins TRBV6-2 or TRBV6-3 to TRBJ1-4; D call uncertain. V gave up 3 bases and J gave up 0 bases, with 5 bases separating them. CDR1 and CDR2 from the germline V gene are MNHEY and SVGEGT. The CDR3 covers 14 residues. The CDR3 coding sequence is TGTGCCAGCAGTTATCCGGCAACTAATGAAAAACTGTTTTTT. Translated: CASSYPATNEKLFF.

This clonotype has more than one count but fewer than ten. This chain uses TRBV10-1 with TRBJ2-7; 9 nucleotides line up with TRBD2. Trimming removed 0 bases from V and 3 bases from J; junction bases left unmatched: 9. In germline, CDR1 is WNHNN, CDR2 SYGVQD (reference sequence). This CDR3 is 17 amino acids long. CDR3 nucleotides: TGCGCCAGCAGTGAGTCGATTCCTAGCGGGGCCCTCTACGAGCAGTACTTC. As protein: CASSESIPSGALYEQYF.

This clonotype appeared a few times. V gene TRBV5-6 combines with J gene TRBJ2-5, with D tentatively TRBD1 (6 bases). Trimming left V 1 base short and J 5 bases short, with 12 bases between. The CDR3 loop spans 14 amino acids. Germline V gene lookup returns CDR1 SGHDT and CDR2 YYEEEE. CDR3 amino acids: CASSLRAGAETQYF. DNA for the CDR3: TGTGCCAGCAGCTTGCGTGCAGGGGCGGAGACCCAGTACTTC.

This clonotype was observed a few times. This sequence joins TRBV29-1 and TRBJ2-2; D gene ambiguous. The CDR3 is 14 amino acids. CDR1 SQVTM and CDR2 ANQGSEA come from the germline V gene. V was clipped by 2 bases and J by 1 base, with 8 bases between them. The CDR3 DNA reads TGCAGCGTTGAACAGCGTCAGAACACCGGGGAGCTGTTTTTT. Amino acid sequence: CSVEQRQNTGELFF.

In this sample, this clonotype turned up many times. The chain is built from TRBV27 and TRBJ2-2, with no clear D. V lost 2 bases and J 0 bases, leaving 7 bases between the germline ends. Germline CDR1 MNHEY, CDR2 SMNVEV (reference sequence). The CDR3 covers 15 residues. The CDR3 region is CASSLSYANTGELFF. The CDR3 DNA is TGTGCCAGCAGTTTAAGTTACGCGAACACCGGGGAGCTGTTTTTT.

The table lists this clonotype with a few counts. The chain carries TRBV24-1 and TRBJ2-2, with D unclear. CDR1 is KGHDR, CDR2 SFDVKD, per germline. This CDR3 region has 13 residues. Trimming took 6 bases from V and 5 from J, leaving 9 bases between them. The CDR3 protein is CATSTTRTGELFF. The CDR3 nucleotides are TGTGCCACCAGTACTACAAGGACCGGGGAGCTGTTTTTT.

The sample holds a few counts of this clonotype. V usage is TRBV12-3 or TRBV12-4 and J usage is TRBJ2-3; tentative D call: TRBD2 (5 bases). The CDR3 has 14 amino acids. Between the trimmed V and J ends, which lost 7 bases and 4 bases, there was a span of 15 bases. CDR3 nucleotides: TGTGCCAGCATCCTCGGCGGGTTTTCAGATACGCAGTATTTT. This codes for CASILGGFSDTQYF.

This clonotype was seen more than once but under ten times. The chain carries TRBV27 and TRBJ2-1; TRBD2 matches at 7 bases. The germline V gene encodes CDR1 MNHEY and CDR2 SMNVEV (reference sequence). CDR3 size: 16 residues. Germline trimming cut 10 bases from V and 2 bases from J; bases unmatched to any gene: 14. The CDR3 nucleotides read TGTGCCACCAGAAGAGACTCCGGGACTACCTACAATGAGCAGTTCTTC. Amino acids: CATRRDSGTTYNEQFF.

The genes are TRBV18 and TRBJ2-3; 7 bases fit TRBD2. The CDR3 loop spans 16 amino acids. The germline gives CDR1 KGHSH, CDR2 LQKENI. Trimming cost V 3 bases and J 0 bases; bases outside gene matches: 6. Written as DNA, the CDR3 is TGTGCCAGCTCACCGGGGACTACCTCTAGCACAGATACGCAGTATTTT. Translation: CASSPGTTSSTDTQYF.

This clonotype showed up just a few times. The chain joins TRBV6-1 to TRBJ2-2, with D perhaps TRBD1 (5 bases). Trimming removed 5 bases at V and 7 bases at J, with 17 bases between. This CDR3 has 15 amino acids. Germline assignment: CDR1 MNHNS and CDR2 SASEGT. Here the CDR3 DNA reads TGTGCCAGCAGTAGTTCCCCCAGGGCCGACGGGGAGCTGTTTTTT. This gives the protein CASSSSPRADGELFF.

The rearrangement joins TRBV12-3 or TRBV12-4 to TRBJ2-1, with D perhaps TRBD2 (5 bases). Between the trimmed V and J ends, which lost 5 bases and 7 bases, there was a span of 15 bases. CDR3 size: 14 residues. The CDR3 spells CASSPSGGFNEQFF. Written as DNA, the CDR3 is TGTGCCAGCAGTCCATCGGGCGGGTTTAATGAGCAGTTCTTC.

This clonotype has a count of ten or more. The rearrangement uses TRBV7-9 and TRBJ2-7, with 13 nucleotides matching TRBD2. Looked up from germline, CDR1 is SEHNR and CDR2 is FQNEAQ (reference sequence). The V gene end was trimmed by 5 bases and the J gene end by 5 bases; junction bases not matched to a gene: 6. The CDR3 is made up of 15 amino acids. The CDR3 nucleotides read TGTGCCAGCAGCCATAGGACTAGCGGGGGAGACGAGCAGTACTTC. Translated, it gives CASSHRTSGGDEQYF. Combining the CDR3 with reference TRBV7-9 and TRBJ2-7 gives the whole variable domain DTGVSQNPRHKITKRGQNVTFRCDPISEHNRLYWYRQTLGQGPEFLTYFQNEAQLEKSRLLSDRFSAERPKGSFSTLEIQRTEQGDSAMYLCASSHRTSGGDEQYFGPGTRLTVT.

This clonotype was recorded many times. The chain recombines TRBV27 with TRBJ1-1; no definite D call. The CDR3 runs to 14 residues. V was clipped by 4 bases and J by 2 bases, with 11 bases between them. Looked up from germline, CDR1 is MNHEY and CDR2 is SMNVEV (reference sequence). The CDR3 is CASSSPTLNTEAFF. CDR3 sequence (DNA): TGTGCCAGCAGTTCCCCCACCCTTAACACTGAAGCTTTCTTT.

The rearrangement links TRBV12-3 or TRBV12-4 to TRBJ2-7; D possibly corresponds to TRBD2 (5 bases). The V end lost 2 bases, the J end lost 4 bases, and 15 bases lay between the germline ends. There are 15 residues in the CDR3. The chain's CDR3 is CASSLRLAPGYEQYF. The CDR3, as DNA: TGTGCCAGCAGTTTAAGGCTAGCTCCCGGATACGAGCAGTACTTC.

The sample holds a few counts of this clonotype. This chain uses TRBV10-3 with TRBJ2-7; 9 bases are shared with TRBD1. CDR1 is ENHRY, CDR2 SYGVKD, per germline. Unmatched junction bases numbered 3, after V lost 9 bases and J lost 3 bases. The CDR3 is made up of 12 amino acids. The CDR3 DNA reads TGTGCCATTGGGACAGGGAACTACGAGCAGTACTTC. It encodes CAIGTGNYEQYF.

A few counts support this clonotype. The chain is built from TRBV6-1 and TRBJ1-6, with D hard to call. Per germline, CDR1 MNHNS and CDR2 SASEGT. The CDR3 is 14 amino acids. Trimming pared 5 bases from V and 5 bases from J, leaving 10 bases between. The CDR3: CASSSGPNNSPLHF. Written as DNA, the CDR3 is TGTGCCAGCAGTAGCGGGCCAAATAATTCACCCCTCCACTTT.

A few counts support this clonotype. This sequence joins TRBV4-1 and TRBJ2-7, with D possibly being TRBD1 (6 bases). V was trimmed by 1 base and J by 0 bases, leaving 13 bases between them. Germline loops: CDR1 MGHRA, CDR2 YSYEKL. The CDR3 runs to 16 residues. The CDR3 sequence: CASSQVPDRSSYEQYF. The CDR3 DNA sequence: TGCGCCAGCAGCCAAGTTCCGGACAGAAGCTCCTACGAGCAGTACTTC.

This chain's CDR3 is CATSGPSGGAGGEQFF. The DNA for the CDR3 is TGTGCCACCAGTGGGCCGAGCGGGGGGGCCGGCGGTGAGCAGTTCTTC. This chain joins TRBV24-1 and TRBJ2-1; the match to TRBD2 covers 10 bases. The CDR3 is 16 amino acids. CDR1 is KGHDR and CDR2 is SFDVKD in the germline V gene. V lost 5 bases, J lost 9 bases, and 12 bases stayed unmatched.

For the CDR3, the DNA is TGTGCCAGCAGCTTCTTTCGTCCCGGGACAGGGGTTGGGACTGAAGCTTTCTTT. Amino acid sequence: CASSFFRPGTGVGTEAFF. The chain combines TRBV11-2 with TRBJ1-1, with TRBD1 matching 10 bases. Germline values: CDR1 SGHAT, CDR2 FQNNGV. Trimming took 3 bases from V and 5 from J; bases not matched to a gene: 15. The CDR3 loop spans 18 amino acids.

This sequence joins TRBV4-1 and TRBJ2-7; no reliable D call. V lost 5 bases and J lost 7, with 15 bases in between. From germline, CDR1 is MGHRA and CDR2 YSYEKL. CDR3 length: 13 residues. The chain's CDR3 is CASSSGTGPEQYF. The CDR3 DNA is TGCGCCAGCAGCTCTGGAACCGGACCGGAGCAGTACTTC.

This clonotype was seen only a few times. The chain has TRBV20-1 and TRBJ2-7; 7 nucleotides match TRBD1. The CDR3 has 14 amino acids. With 0 bases clipped from V and 1 base from J, the junction kept 3 bases outside the gene matches. Germline CDR1 reads DFQATT; CDR2 reads SNEGSKA (reference sequence). The CDR3 here is CSARDYRGSYEQYF. The DNA for the CDR3 is TGCAGTGCTAGAGATTACAGGGGATCCTACGAGCAGTACTTC.

The chain couples TRBV20-1 to TRBJ1-1; no clear D. V was trimmed by 1 base and J by 2 bases, leaving 17 bases between them. The germline V gene has CDR1 DFQATT and CDR2 SNEGSKA (reference sequence). This CDR3 contains 16 residues. The CDR3 is CSARGPLLSPNTEAFF. CDR3 DNA: TGCAGTGCTAGAGGGCCCCTGTTGTCCCCTAACACTGAAGCTTTCTTT.

The rearrangement joins TRBV25-1 to TRBJ2-1, with TRBD2 matching over 9 bases. CDR3 size: 14 residues. The V segment lost 7 bases and the J segment 2 bases; nucleotides outside the gene matches: 3. CDR1 and CDR2 (germline): MGHDK, SYGVNS. The CDR3 DNA follows: TGTGCCAGCAACGCGGGGGGGACCTACAATGAGCAGTTCTTC. Amino acid sequence: CASNAGGTYNEQFF. Drawing the rest from reference TRBV25-1 and TRBJ2-1, the complete variable domain is EADIYQTPRYLVIGTGKKITLECSQTMGHDKMYWYQQDPGMELHLIHYSYGVNSTEKGDLSSESTVSRIRTEHFPLTLESARPSHTSQYLCASNAGGTYNEQFFGPGTRLTVL.